What follows are 23 T cell receptor beta chains derived from one specimen sequenced in a study of blood T cells in healthy people across ages. A second PCR of 7 to 11 cycles used a sample-barcoded 5' primer and a J-beta primer mix. In TCRdb, the 5' RACE reads were re-called with MiXCR into one record per CDR3 protein. The repertoire holds about 2 million distinct CDR3 sequences, around 48% seen once, with 2% to 2.5% in the top ten. What was sequenced was blood. The receptors were sampled from a woman aged 40 to 55 in good health.

V usage is TRBV20-1 and J usage is TRBJ2-5; 10 bases match TRBD2. Per the germline V gene, CDR1 is DFQATT and CDR2 is SNEGSKA (reference sequence). The CDR3 extends over 12 amino acids. J was trimmed by 10 bases and V by 6 bases; bases with no gene match: 8. CDR3 protein: CSAPTAGGDQYF. CDR3 in DNA: TGCAGTGCCCCAACAGCGGGGGGGGACCAGTACTTC.

This clonotype was counted a few times. This chain connects TRBV6-5 to TRBJ1-6; 10 bases agree with TRBD1. Germline values: CDR1 MNHEY, CDR2 SVGAGI. With V trimmed by 7 bases and J by 7 bases, 7 bases remained unmatched. The CDR3 consists of 15 residues. In DNA form, the CDR3 reads TGTGCCAGCAATGCGTGGACAGGGGGGAATTCACCCCTCCACTTT. Its protein product is CASNAWTGGNSPLHF.

The chain has TRBV6-5 and TRBJ2-1, with D tentatively TRBD1 or TRBD2 (6 bases each). Deletions cut 2 bases from V and 13 bases from J, with 24 bases between. CDR3 length: 16 amino acids. Germline CDR1 MNHEY, CDR2 SVGAGI. The CDR3 loop is CASSYRPGAGLQEQFF. The CDR3 nucleotides are TGTGCCAGCAGTTACCGACCGGGGGCGGGCCTTCAAGAACAGTTCTTC.

The V gene is TRBV27, the J gene TRBJ2-1; D might be TRBD2 (5 bases). Trimming left V 10 bases short and J 0 bases short, with 19 bases between. The CDR3 is 16 residues long. CDR1 and CDR2 (germline): MNHEY, SMNVEV (reference sequence). Here the CDR3 DNA reads TGTGCCACCCGGTGGGGAGCGCACAACTCCTACAATGAGCAGTTCTTC. Amino acids: CATRWGAHNSYNEQFF.

The genes are TRBV28 and TRBJ2-5; 7 nucleotides align to TRBD2. Germline V gives CDR1 MDHEN, CDR2 SYDVKM. Trimming took 1 base from V and 5 from J; bases not matched to a gene: 7. The CDR3 consists of 15 residues. The CDR3 DNA reads as TGTGCCAGCAGTTTATATCGGGGGGATGGGGAGACCCAGTACTTC. This codes for CASSLYRGDGETQYF. The complete variable domain, with remaining parts taken from reference TRBV28 and TRBJ2-5, reads DVKVTQSSRYLVKRTGEKVFLECVQDMDHENMFWYRQDPGLGLRLIYFSYDVKMKEKGDIPEGYSVSREKKERFSLILESASTNQTSMYLCASSLYRGDGETQYFGPGTRLLVL.

The chain links TRBV11-2 to TRBJ2-3, with TRBD2 matching over 7 bases. J gave up 4 bases and V 3 bases, and 10 bases lay outside the gene matches. CDR1 is SGHAT, CDR2 FQNNGV, per germline. The CDR3 length is 16 residues. The chain's CDR3 is CASSFSASGASDTQYF. CDR3 DNA: TGTGCCAGCAGCTTTTCGGCTAGCGGTGCGTCAGATACGCAGTATTTT.

There are a few counts of this clonotype. J is TRBJ2-7 and V is TRBV20-1, with D maybe TRBD2 (6 bases). From germline, CDR1 is DFQATT and CDR2 SNEGSKA (reference sequence). CDR3 length: 13 residues. Trimming pared 6 bases from V and 4 bases from J, leaving 16 bases between. The CDR3 spells CSATGDGGYEQYF. DNA of the CDR3: TGCAGTGCGACGGGGGACGGAGGATACGAGCAGTACTTC.

This chain uses TRBV20-1 with TRBJ1-2; D might be TRBD1 (5 bases). CDR3 length: 14 amino acids. The germline gives CDR1 DFQATT, CDR2 SNEGSKA (reference sequence). Trimming removed 0 bases at V and 2 bases at J, with 10 bases between. CDR3 DNA: TGCAGTGCTAGAGATCAGACAGCAAACTATGGCTACACCTTC. It yields the protein CSARDQTANYGYTF.

This sequence joins TRBV27 and TRBJ2-5; 11 positions match TRBD2. Germline lookup yields CDR1 MNHEY and CDR2 SMNVEV (reference sequence). V lost 0 bases, J lost 11 bases, and 11 bases stayed unmatched. The CDR3 has 16 amino acids. The CDR3, as DNA: TGTGCCAGCAGTTTATCGTTAGCGGGGGGGCCGAATGAGCAGTACTTC. This sequence encodes CASSLSLAGGPNEQYF.

This clonotype was counted between two and nine times. The chain uses TRBV7-6 and TRBJ2-7; 7 positions match TRBD1. The CDR3 consists of 17 residues. Trimming cost V 3 bases and J 1 base; bases outside gene matches: 12. Germline V gene sequence: CDR1 SGHVS, CDR2 FNYEAQ. CDR3 loop: CASSFTPGQDLSYEQYF. The CDR3 nucleotides are TGTGCCAGCAGCTTTACCCCCGGACAGGATTTGTCCTACGAGCAGTACTTC.

The V and J genes are TRBV7-8 and TRBJ2-5, with D unclear. V was cut by 6 bases and J by 5 bases, with 19 bases left in between. Germline V gene sequence: CDR1 SGHVS, CDR2 FQNEAQ. The CDR3 covers 15 residues. The CDR3 reads CASRLPGRIGETQYF. The CDR3 DNA reads TGTGCCAGCAGACTGCCCGGAAGAATAGGGGAGACCCAGTACTTC.

The rearrangement links TRBV12-3 or TRBV12-4 to TRBJ1-2; D not certain. The CDR3 is 14 residues long. Trimming took 3 bases from V and 1 from J, leaving 9 bases between them. CDR3: CASSFRGFNYGYTF. The CDR3 coding sequence is TGTGCCAGCAGTTTCCGTGGATTTAACTATGGCTACACCTTC.

J is TRBJ2-3 and V is TRBV4-2, with D unclear. Germline V gene lookup returns CDR1 LGHNA and CDR2 YNFKEQ. This CDR3 is built from 15 residues. With 0 bases removed from V and 1 base from J, the gap between germline ends came to 8 bases. Written as DNA, the CDR3 is TGTGCCAGCAGCCAAGAGCGGACCGGCACAGATACGCAGTATTTT. This codes for CASSQERTGTDTQYF.

V gene TRBV15 combines with J gene TRBJ2-7; maybe TRBD1 (6 bases). CDR3 length equals 15 residues. Looked up from germline, CDR1 is LNHNV and CDR2 is YYDKDF (reference sequence). Between the trimmed V and J ends, which lost 0 bases and 2 bases, there was a span of 11 bases. The chain's CDR3 is CATSRERTATYEQYF. As DNA, the CDR3 is TGTGCCACCAGCAGAGAACGGACAGCAACCTACGAGCAGTACTTC.

V is TRBV9 and J is TRBJ1-2; a weak D match, TRBD1 (5 bases). CDR3 length: 18 amino acids. The ends were cut back, 2 bases at V and 0 bases at J, with 20 bases in the middle. CDR1 is SGDLS, CDR2 YYNGEE, per germline. This CDR3 reads CASSVGVAGSWSNYGYTF. CDR3 bases: TGTGCCAGCAGCGTTGGGGTTGCAGGGAGTTGGTCTAACTATGGCTACACCTTC.

The rearrangement uses TRBV7-2 and TRBJ2-2; a possible D gene is TRBD1 (7 bases). V lost 2 bases, J lost 4 bases, and 20 bases lay in between. The CDR3 sequence is 18 residues long. In germline, CDR1 is SGHTA, CDR2 FQGNSA. CDR3 sequence: CASSLSPLWRGLTGELFF. The CDR3, as DNA: TGTGCCAGCAGCTTAAGCCCCCTCTGGAGGGGGCTCACCGGGGAGCTGTTTTTT.

V usage is TRBV4-3 and J usage is TRBJ2-1; tentatively, D is TRBD2 (5 bases). Germline V gene sequence: CDR1 LGHNA, CDR2 YSLEER. V gave up 0 bases and J gave up 10 bases, with 19 bases separating them. This CDR3 comprises 16 residues. The CDR3, as DNA: TGCGCCAGCAGCCAAGAACCGGGGTTAGCCCCTTTGGAGCAGTTCTTC. Its translation is CASSQEPGLAPLEQFF.

The gene calls are TRBV6-5 and TRBJ1-4; TRBD1 matches 7 bases. Trimming removed 4 bases from V and 11 bases from J; junction bases left unmatched: 13. CDR3 length equals 15 residues. Germline loops: CDR1 MNHEY, CDR2 SVGAGI. The chain's CDR3 is CASSSIDRACDKLFF. For the CDR3, the DNA is TGTGCCAGCAGTTCGATAGACAGGGCGTGTGACAAACTGTTTTTT.

This clonotype was observed a handful of times. Mismatch with germline at one junction end may stem from a read error. The chain carries TRBV5-1 and TRBJ1-4; a weak D match, TRBD1 (5 bases). Per germline, CDR1 SGHRS and CDR2 YFSETQ. The CDR3 totals 14 residues. The CDR3 protein is CAGSFSGGEEKLFF. The CDR3 coding sequence is TGCGCCGGCAGCTTTTCCGGGGGAGAGGAAAAACTGTTTTTT.

This clonotype has only a few counts. The J gene is TRBJ2-6, the V gene TRBV7-2, with TRBD1 identical over 7 bases. Germline CDR1 SGHTA, CDR2 FQGNSA. The trim removed 2 bases at V and 2 bases at J, leaving 3 bases unmatched. This CDR3 comprises 16 residues. The CDR3 protein is CASSLWQGAGANVLTF. For the CDR3, the DNA is TGTGCCAGCAGCTTATGGCAGGGGGCTGGGGCCAACGTCCTGACTTTC.

V and J are TRBV6-5 and TRBJ2-1, with D uncertain. Trimming stripped 6 bases from V and 8 bases from J, with 8 bases between. The CDR3 contains 11 residues. Germline V CDR1 and CDR2: MNHEY, SVGAGI. This CDR3 is CASRLLDEQFF. In DNA form, the CDR3 reads TGTGCCAGCAGGCTTTTGGATGAGCAGTTCTTC.

The chain uses TRBV7-2 and TRBJ1-2; no definite D call. Germline CDR1 and CDR2: SGHTA and FQGNSA. V was pared by 5 bases and J by 8 bases, with 12 bases between. The CDR3 sequence is 12 residues long. In DNA, the CDR3 is TGTGCCAGCAGCCCGACGGGCCCAGGCTACACCTTC. This translates into CASSPTGPGYTF.

Comments on this clonotype: At one boundary the junction diverges from the germline segment, which might be a read error. Written as DNA, the CDR3 is TGCAGTGCTCAGCTGGGCGGGGACAAAAACATTCGGTACTTC. Translating it yields CSAQLGGDKNIRYF. The V gene is TRBV20-1, the J gene TRBJ2-4, with D perhaps assigned TRBD1 or TRBD2 (6 bases each). The CDR3 consists of 14 residues. Germline V gives CDR1 DFQATT, CDR2 SNEGSKA (reference sequence).